This T cell receptor beta chain was recovered during a study of T cell clones after liver transplantation. About the study: TCRbeta sequencing after a pre-transplant mixed lymphocyte reaction identified graft-donor-reactive clones, later tracked in post-transplant blood. Patients counted as tolerant after at least one year off all immunosuppression, enzymes not exceeding twice normal. Without induction therapy, subjects received standard immunosuppression until 12-24 months post-transplant. Timepoints were pre-transplant, pre-withdrawal, and after withdrawal was completed or failed.

The repertoire was sequenced with immunoSEQ multiplex PCR; TCRdb's copy has only in-frame clones and lacks some. The sample holds about 75,000 clones; approximately 80% are singletons and the top ten take over 2%. The CDR3 has 15 residues. J lost 5 bases, V lost 4 bases, and 7 bases had no gene match. The germline V gene has CDR1 SGHTS and CDR2 YDEGEE. The TCR sequence derives from a human patient who received a liver transplant. A subset of T cells may come from the graft donor. The sequencing here drew on CD4+ T cells from blood, taken around 50 months after liver transplant. V is TRBV5-8 and J is TRBJ2-7; 12 bases line up with TRBD2. This CDR3 is CASSPGLAGSDEQYF. The CDR3 nucleotides read TGTGCCAGCAGCCCTGGACTAGCGGGATCCGACGAGCAGTACTTC.